The present T cell receptor (beta chain) was sequenced within a study of breast tumors, draining lymph nodes, adjacent tissues. Points from the study as a whole: Tumor T cell lymph node origin was a supported hypothesis, not proven. Tumors had less TCR diversity than lymph nodes, more than nontumor tissue. Most tumor T cells seemingly derive from lymph node, then expand in tumor.

This clonotype was recorded at least ten times. The antigen remains undetermined. Each CDR3 protein is one row after TCRdb ran MiXCR on the multiplex PCR reads. The data contain about 180,000 distinct CDR3 sequences, roughly 35% of them singletons. CDR1 is LGHNA and CDR2 is YNFKEQ in the germline V gene. Trimming shortened V by 1 base and J by 1 base, and 7 bases separated the two germline ends. The CDR3 is made up of 15 amino acids. Breast cancer patients provided tissue from their axillary draining lymph nodes. The sequence was collected from a female donor with breast cancer. Some clones in this sample may be carry-over from other donors' samples. Sequenced input: axillary lymph node tissue. J is TRBJ2-2 and V is TRBV4-2, with a tentative D call TRBD2 (6 bases). This CDR3 is CASSQVGRNTGELFF. The CDR3 DNA is TGTGCCAGCAGCCAAGTCGGGAGGAACACCGGGGAGCTGTTTTTT.